This T cell receptor beta chain was captured by sequencing in a study of identical twins' blood T cells. Study-wide findings and caveats: Shared CDR3 clonotype counts tracked mainly the product of cloneset sizes.

TCR cDNA libraries were made from RNA using a previously described, modified protocol. TCRdb used MiXCR to reprocess the 5' RACE reads, holding one entry per CDR3 protein. The sample contains roughly 340,000 distinct CDR3 sequences, roughly 31% of which appear only once. As regards this clonotype: The antigen remains unidentified.

Germline CDR1 SGHAT, CDR2 FQNNGV. The CDR3 is made up of 15 amino acids. The trim removed 3 bases at V and 2 bases at J, leaving 4 bases unmatched. The receptor was isolated from a woman aged 18-55 years in good health. This chain uses TRBV11-2 with TRBJ1-2; the match to TRBD1 covers 9 bases. Sequenced sample: PBMCs. DNA of the CDR3: TGTGCCAGCAGCTTGTGGACAGGGGTGAACTATGGCTACACCTTC. This codes for CASSLWTGVNYGYTF.